The TCR beta chain described here comes from a study of T cell responses to AZD1222 COVID-19 vaccine. Regarding the study as a whole: Of the AZD1222 recipients, only six or seven were seropositive at baseline.

Some second doses came at about 4 weeks and others at about 12 weeks; these were pooled. As regards this clone: Its cognate antigen is unknown.

The V end lost 3 bases, the J end lost 4 bases, and 12 bases lay between the germline ends. The CDR3 sequence is 15 residues long. Germline CDR1 WSHSY, CDR2 SAAADI. TCRdb's table, derived via immunoSEQ multiplex PCR, lists solely in-frame clones and lacks some. The data contain 120,000 or so clones, 65% to 90% of them seen just once; the ten biggest clones take up over 25%. This receptor was taken from an adult who received the AZD1222 COVID-19 vaccine. Sequenced here: peripheral blood, sampled 28 days after the second AZD1222 dose. This chain joins TRBV10-2 and TRBJ2-2; a weak D match, TRBD2 (7 bases). The CDR3 spells CASSEGRGITGELFF. The CDR3 bases are TGCGCCAGCAGTGAAGGGAGGGGGATCACCGGGGAGCTGTTTTTT.